Shown below are 13 T cell receptor beta chains from a single sample sequenced in a study of spatial heterogeneity in lung cancer. Specified time point: sample taken at primary tumor resection. The study sequenced unsorted whole RNA from tumor, nontumor lung or frozen PBMC. TCRdb redid the calling of the 5' RACE reads with MiXCR, one entry per CDR3 protein. This sample carries under 100,000 distinct CDR3 sequences, approximately 8.2% of them seen once, and the ten largest clones take less than 9%. The source was PBMCs, collected at surgery. These receptors all come from a male donor with early-stage non-small cell lung cancer.

The chain joins TRBV27 to TRBJ2-7; 8 bases map to TRBD1. CDR1 and CDR2 from the germline V gene are MNHEY and SMNVEV (reference sequence). Losses at the gene ends were 2 bases for V and 7 bases for J; bases not matched to a gene: 10. CDR3 length: 15 residues. DNA for the CDR3: TGTGCCAGCAGTTTAGCCGGGACAGGATCAGGGGAGCAGTACTTC. It is translated as CASSLAGTGSGEQYF.

This clonotype has a count of ten or more. The chain recombines TRBV21-1 with TRBJ1-1; the table's D call, TRBD1, has no DNA check behind it. TRBV21-1 is labeled a pseudogene. The CDR3 covers 14 residues. The chain's CDR3 is CASSMGGWNTEAFF. In DNA, the CDR3 is TGTGCCAGCAGCATGGGGGGATGGAACACTGAAGCTTTCTTT.

This clonotype turned up a few times. The rearrangement uses TRBV24-1 and TRBJ2-2; TRBD1 matches at 10 bases. CDR1 is KGHDR, CDR2 SFDVKD, per germline. With V trimmed by 2 bases and J by 6 bases, 5 bases remained unmatched. The CDR3 runs to 16 residues. DNA of the CDR3: TGTGCCACCAGTGATTCCGGGACAGGGGACGCCGGGGAGCTGTTTTTT. It encodes CATSDSGTGDAGELFF.

This clonotype was observed a handful of times. The V gene is TRBV5-1, the J gene TRBJ1-2; 7 nucleotides match TRBD1. CDR1 is SGHRS, CDR2 YFSETQ, per germline. The J segment lost 8 bases and the V segment lost 4 bases, leaving 11 bases of the junction unmatched. The CDR3 spans 14 residues. CDR3 sequence: CASSPGQASRGYTF. Here the CDR3 DNA reads TGCGCCAGCAGCCCTGGACAGGCCTCTCGGGGCTACACCTTC. Supplemented by reference TRBV5-1 and TRBJ1-2, the full variable domain reads KAGVTQTPRYLIKTRGQQVTLSCSPISGHRSVSWYQQTPGQGLQFLFEYFSETQRNKGNFPGRFSGRQFSNSRSEMNVSTLELGDSALYLCASSPGQASRGYTFGSGTRLTVV.

This clonotype was detected ten times or more. The chain uses TRBV6-1 and TRBJ2-7; 9 nucleotides agree with TRBD2. This CDR3 is 15 amino acids long. Unmatched junction bases numbered 5, after V lost 2 bases and J lost 3 bases. CDR1 is MNHNS and CDR2 is SASEGT in the germline V gene. CDR3 residues: CASSEIGTSLYEQYF. The CDR3 bases are TGTGCCAGCAGTGAAATTGGGACTAGCCTCTACGAGCAGTACTTC.

This clonotype was detected ten times or more. V and J are TRBV4-1 and TRBJ2-3; 8 bases fit TRBD1. This CDR3 contains 16 residues. V gave up 1 base and J gave up 1 base; unmatched junction bases: 4. Per germline, CDR1 MGHRA and CDR2 YSYEKL. Written as DNA, the CDR3 is TGCGCCAGCAGCCAAGGGCAGGGGGCCGGCACAGATACGCAGTATTTT. This codes for CASSQGQGAGTDTQYF.

This clonotype came up a few times. The V and J genes are TRBV20-1 and TRBJ2-1, with D possibly matching TRBD2 (7 bases). V was shortened by 3 bases and J by 5 bases, with 8 bases between the two germline ends. The CDR3 runs 12 residues. Germline CDR1 reads DFQATT; CDR2 reads SNEGSKA (reference sequence). The CDR3 here is CSASGGHNEQFF. The DNA for the CDR3 is TGCAGTGCTAGCGGGGGGCACAATGAGCAGTTCTTC.

The sample holds many counts of this clonotype. This rearrangement joins TRBV24-1 to TRBJ2-3; 8 bases align to TRBD1. The CDR3 runs 17 residues. The J segment lost 2 bases and the V segment lost 1 base, leaving 7 bases of the junction unmatched. Germline V gene sequence: CDR1 KGHDR, CDR2 SFDVKD. In DNA, the CDR3 is TGTGCCACCAGTGATTTAGGCAGGGGGCAGTTCACAGATACGCAGTATTTT. Its translation: CATSDLGRGQFTDTQYF.

In its sample, this clonotype was seen a few times. The chain carries TRBV4-2 and TRBJ2-3; D unresolved. CDR3 length: 16 amino acids. V gave up 0 bases and J gave up 1 base, with 11 bases separating them. CDR1 and CDR2 (germline): LGHNA, YNFKEQ. The CDR3 nucleotides are TGTGCCAGCAGCCAAGAGAAGGCAGGCCGCACAGATACGCAGTATTTT. This gives the protein CASSQEKAGRTDTQYF.

The chain recombines TRBV5-1 with TRBJ2-2; 9 bases match TRBD2. The CDR3 totals 14 residues. CDR1 is SGHRS, CDR2 YFSETQ, per germline. Trimming removed 5 bases from V and 5 bases from J; junction bases left unmatched: 4. The CDR3 spells CASRTSGGTGELFF. As DNA, the CDR3 is TGCGCCAGCAGGACTAGCGGTGGAACCGGGGAGCTGTTTTTT. The complete variable domain, with remaining parts taken from reference TRBV5-1 and TRBJ2-2, reads KAGVTQTPRYLIKTRGQQVTLSCSPISGHRSVSWYQQTPGQGLQFLFEYFSETQRNKGNFPGRFSGRQFSNSRSEMNVSTLELGDSALYLCASRTSGGTGELFFGEGSRLTVL.

This clonotype was detected ten times or more. The CDR3 DNA reads as TGTGCCAGCAGTCCCTCCGGGGATCAGCCCCAGCATTTT. Translation: CASSPSGDQPQHF. The chain carries TRBV12-3 or TRBV12-4 and TRBJ1-5; no reliable D call. The CDR3 extends over 13 amino acids. V lost 5 bases and J lost 5, with 10 bases in between.

This chain links TRBV6-2 or TRBV6-3 with TRBJ2-7, with D maybe TRBD2 (5 bases). The CDR3 contains 12 residues. Germline CDR1 is MNHEY and CDR2 is SVGEGT. V was shortened by 7 bases and J by 0 bases, with 7 bases between the two germline ends. Written as DNA, the CDR3 is TGTGCCAGCAAGGGAGACTCCTACGAGCAGTACTTC. As protein: CASKGDSYEQYF.

CDR3 nucleotides: TGTGCCAGCAGTCCGGGACAGGGGGCACATACGCAGTATTTT. This translates into CASSPGQGAHTQYF. V is TRBV6-6 and J is TRBJ2-3, with 12 bases lining up with TRBD1. Germline V gene data show CDR1 as MNHNY and CDR2 as SVGAGI (reference sequence). The CDR3 is 14 amino acids. J gave up 7 bases and V 5 bases, and 4 bases lay outside the gene matches.